A single T cell receptor (beta chain) is shown here with its context. These data come from a study of shared clonotypes between healthy human individuals. J lost 5 bases, V lost 4 bases, and 6 bases had no gene match. CDR1 and CDR2 from the germline V gene are LGHNA and YNFKEQ. This CDR3 region has 15 residues. Sequencing used immunoSEQ multiplex PCR; TCRdb keeps in-frame clones, though not all of them. This sample has about 460,000 clones, with approximately 71% found just once. V and J are TRBV4-2 and TRBJ2-1; 9 bases agree with TRBD2. The sequencing sample was made of PBMCs. The sequence derives from a woman aged 40 to 55 in good health. Some clones in this sample may be carry-over from other donors' samples. The CDR3 bases are TGTGCCAGCAGCCGGCGCTTAGCGGGAGACAATGAGCAGTTCTTC. It translates to CASSRRLAGDNEQFF.